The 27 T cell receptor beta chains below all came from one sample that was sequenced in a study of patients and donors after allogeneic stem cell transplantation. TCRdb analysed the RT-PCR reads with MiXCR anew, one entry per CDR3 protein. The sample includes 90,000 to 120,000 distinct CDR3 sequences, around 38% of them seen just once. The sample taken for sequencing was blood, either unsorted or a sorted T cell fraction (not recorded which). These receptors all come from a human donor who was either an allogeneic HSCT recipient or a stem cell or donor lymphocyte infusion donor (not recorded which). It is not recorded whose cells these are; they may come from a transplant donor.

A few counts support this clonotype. The CDR3 nucleotides are TGTGCCAGCAGTGACCCTGGACTGGGGCACTACGAGCAGTACTTC. It specifies CASSDPGLGHYEQYF. This chain connects TRBV12-3 or TRBV12-4 to TRBJ2-7; D tentatively reads TRBD1 or TRBD2 (5 bases each). This CDR3 comprises 15 residues. The germline V and J ends were trimmed by 5 bases and 3 bases, with 17 bases remaining between them.

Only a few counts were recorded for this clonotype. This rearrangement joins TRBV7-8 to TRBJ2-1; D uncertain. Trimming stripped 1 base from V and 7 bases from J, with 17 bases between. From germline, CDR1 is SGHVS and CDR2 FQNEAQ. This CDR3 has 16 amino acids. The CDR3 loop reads CASSLDFYQPRNEQFF. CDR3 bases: TGTGCCAGCAGCTTAGATTTTTACCAACCCCGGAATGAGCAGTTCTTC.

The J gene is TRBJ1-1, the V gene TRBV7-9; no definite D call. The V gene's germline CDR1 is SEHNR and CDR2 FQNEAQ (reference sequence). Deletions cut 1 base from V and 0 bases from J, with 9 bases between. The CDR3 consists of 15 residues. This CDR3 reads CASSLDAGMNTEAFF. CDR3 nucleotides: TGTGCCAGCAGCTTAGACGCTGGGATGAACACTGAAGCTTTCTTT.

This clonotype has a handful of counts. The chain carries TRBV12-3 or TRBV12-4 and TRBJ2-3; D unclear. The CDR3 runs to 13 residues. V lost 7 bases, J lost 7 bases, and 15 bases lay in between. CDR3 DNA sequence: TGTGCCAGCACGATCCAGCAGGCCAATACGCAGTATTTT. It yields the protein CASTIQQANTQYF.

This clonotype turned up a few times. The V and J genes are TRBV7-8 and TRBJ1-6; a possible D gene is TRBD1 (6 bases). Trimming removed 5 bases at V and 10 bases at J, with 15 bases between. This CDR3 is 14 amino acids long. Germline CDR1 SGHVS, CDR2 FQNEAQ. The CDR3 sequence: CASSLTGLGSPLHF. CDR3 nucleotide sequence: TGTGCCAGCAGCCTCACAGGGTTGGGGTCACCCCTCCACTTT.

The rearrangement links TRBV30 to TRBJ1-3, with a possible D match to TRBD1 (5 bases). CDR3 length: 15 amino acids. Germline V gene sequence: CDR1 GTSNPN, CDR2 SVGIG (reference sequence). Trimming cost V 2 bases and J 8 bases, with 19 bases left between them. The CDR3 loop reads CAWSKTGTHGHTIYF. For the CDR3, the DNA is TGTGCCTGGAGTAAAACCGGGACCCACGGGCACACCATATATTTT.

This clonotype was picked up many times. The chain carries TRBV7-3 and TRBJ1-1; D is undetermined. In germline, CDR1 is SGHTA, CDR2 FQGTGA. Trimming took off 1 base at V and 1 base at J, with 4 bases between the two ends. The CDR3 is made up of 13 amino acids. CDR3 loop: CASSLRRNTEAFF. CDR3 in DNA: TGTGCCAGCAGCTTAAGAAGGAACACTGAAGCTTTCTTT.

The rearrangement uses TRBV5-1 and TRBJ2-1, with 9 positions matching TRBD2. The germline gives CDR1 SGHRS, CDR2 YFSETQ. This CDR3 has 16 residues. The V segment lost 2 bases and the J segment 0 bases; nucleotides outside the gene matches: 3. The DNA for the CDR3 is TGCGCCAGCAGCTTCCTTAGCGGGAGCTCCTACAATGAGCAGTTCTTC. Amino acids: CASSFLSGSSYNEQFF.

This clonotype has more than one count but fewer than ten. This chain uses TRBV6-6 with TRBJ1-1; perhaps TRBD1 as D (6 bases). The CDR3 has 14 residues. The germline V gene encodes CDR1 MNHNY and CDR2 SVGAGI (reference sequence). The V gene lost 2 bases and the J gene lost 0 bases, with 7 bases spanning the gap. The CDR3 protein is CASSYDRLNTEAFF. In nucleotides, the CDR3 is TGTGCCAGCAGTTACGACAGGTTGAACACTGAAGCTTTCTTT.

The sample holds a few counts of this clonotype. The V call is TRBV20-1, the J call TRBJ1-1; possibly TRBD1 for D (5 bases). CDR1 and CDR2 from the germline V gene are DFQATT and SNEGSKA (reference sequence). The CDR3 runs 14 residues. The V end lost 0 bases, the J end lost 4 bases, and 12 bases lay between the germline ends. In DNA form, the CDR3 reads TGCAGTGCTAGAGATCGGCGGGGGAGCACTGAAGCTTTCTTT. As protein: CSARDRRGSTEAFF.

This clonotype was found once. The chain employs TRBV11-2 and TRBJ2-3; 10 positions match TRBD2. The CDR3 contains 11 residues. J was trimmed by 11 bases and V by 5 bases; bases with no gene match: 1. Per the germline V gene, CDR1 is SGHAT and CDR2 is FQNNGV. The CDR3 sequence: CASSLAGVQYF. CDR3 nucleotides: TGTGCCAGCAGCCTAGCGGGAGTGCAGTATTTT.

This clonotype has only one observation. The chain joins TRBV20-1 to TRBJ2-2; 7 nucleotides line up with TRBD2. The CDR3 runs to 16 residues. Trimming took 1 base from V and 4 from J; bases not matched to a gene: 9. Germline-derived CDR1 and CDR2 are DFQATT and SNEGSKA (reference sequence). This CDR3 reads CSARASGNLGTGELFF. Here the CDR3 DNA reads TGCAGTGCTAGAGCCAGCGGGAATTTAGGCACCGGGGAGCTGTTTTTT.

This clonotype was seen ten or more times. CDR3 sequence: CASSIGGHEAFF. The CDR3 nucleotides read TGCGCCAGCAGCATAGGCGGTCATGAAGCTTTCTTT. This chain connects TRBV5-1 to TRBJ1-1; no firm D call. The CDR3 extends over 12 amino acids. Trimming left V 4 bases short and J 7 bases short, with 11 bases between. Germline CDR1 and CDR2: SGHRS and YFSETQ.

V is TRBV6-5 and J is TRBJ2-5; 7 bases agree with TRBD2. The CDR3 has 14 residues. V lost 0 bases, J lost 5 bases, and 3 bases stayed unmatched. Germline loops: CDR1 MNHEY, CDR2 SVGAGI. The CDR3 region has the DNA TGTGCCAGCAGTTACTCGGGGGGGGTGGAGACCCAGTACTTC. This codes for CASSYSGGVETQYF.

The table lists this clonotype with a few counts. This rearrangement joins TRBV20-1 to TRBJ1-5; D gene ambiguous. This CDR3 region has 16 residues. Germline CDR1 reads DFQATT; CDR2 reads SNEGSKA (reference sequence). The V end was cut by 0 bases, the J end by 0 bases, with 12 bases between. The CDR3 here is CSARDPAWGSNQPQHF. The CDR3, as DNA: TGCAGTGCTAGAGATCCAGCCTGGGGTAGCAATCAGCCCCAGCATTTT.

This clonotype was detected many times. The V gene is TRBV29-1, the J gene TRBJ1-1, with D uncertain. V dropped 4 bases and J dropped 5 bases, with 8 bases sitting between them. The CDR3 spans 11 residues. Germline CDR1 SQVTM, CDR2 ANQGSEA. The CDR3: CSVVFGTEAFF. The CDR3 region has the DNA TGCAGCGTTGTGTTTGGGACTGAAGCTTTCTTT.

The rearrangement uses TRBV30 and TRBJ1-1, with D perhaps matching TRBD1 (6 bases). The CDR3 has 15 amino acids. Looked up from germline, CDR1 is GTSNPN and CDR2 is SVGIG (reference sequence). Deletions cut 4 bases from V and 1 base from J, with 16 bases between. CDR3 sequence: CAWTVLGTPNTEAFF. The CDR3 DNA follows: TGTGCCTGGACTGTATTAGGGACACCGAACACTGAAGCTTTCTTT.

This CDR3 is CASSQDPTRDSPLHF. CDR3 DNA sequence: TGCGCCAGCAGCCAAGACCCGACAAGGGATTCACCCCTCCACTTT. The chain couples TRBV4-3 to TRBJ1-6; D not certain. Looked up from germline, CDR1 is LGHNA and CDR2 is YSLEER. This CDR3 contains 15 residues. Trimming took off 0 bases at V and 8 bases at J, with 11 bases between the two ends.

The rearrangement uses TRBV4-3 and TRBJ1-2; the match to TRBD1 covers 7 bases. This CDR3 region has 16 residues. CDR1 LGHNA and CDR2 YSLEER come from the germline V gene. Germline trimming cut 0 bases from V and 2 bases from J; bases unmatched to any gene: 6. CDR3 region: CASSQDPDRLNYGYTF. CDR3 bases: TGCGCCAGCAGCCAAGACCCGGACAGGTTGAACTATGGCTACACCTTC.

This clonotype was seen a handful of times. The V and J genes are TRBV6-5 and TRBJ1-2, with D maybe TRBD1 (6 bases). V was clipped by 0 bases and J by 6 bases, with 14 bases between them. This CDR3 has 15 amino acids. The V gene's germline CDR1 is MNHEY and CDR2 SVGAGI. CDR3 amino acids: CASSYSQGKGHGYTF. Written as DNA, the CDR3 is TGTGCCAGCAGTTACTCCCAGGGGAAGGGCCATGGCTACACCTTC.

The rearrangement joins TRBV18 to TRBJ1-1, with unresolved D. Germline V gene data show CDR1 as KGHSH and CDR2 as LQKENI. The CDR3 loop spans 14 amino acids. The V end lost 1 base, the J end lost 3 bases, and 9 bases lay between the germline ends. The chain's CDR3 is CASSPQNPHTEAFF. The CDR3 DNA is TGTGCCAGCTCACCACAGAATCCGCACACTGAAGCTTTCTTT.

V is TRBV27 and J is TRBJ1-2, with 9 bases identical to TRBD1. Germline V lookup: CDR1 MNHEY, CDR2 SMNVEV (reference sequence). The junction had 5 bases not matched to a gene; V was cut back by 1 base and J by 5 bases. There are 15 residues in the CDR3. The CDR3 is CASSLYTGGAYGYTF. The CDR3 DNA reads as TGTGCCAGCAGTTTATATACAGGGGGCGCTTATGGCTACACCTTC.

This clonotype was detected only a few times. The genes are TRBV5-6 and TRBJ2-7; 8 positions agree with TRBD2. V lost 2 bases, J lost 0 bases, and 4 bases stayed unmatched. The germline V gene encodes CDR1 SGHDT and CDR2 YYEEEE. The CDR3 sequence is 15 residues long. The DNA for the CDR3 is TGTGCCAGCAGCTTTTTCCTAGCGGGCTCCTACGAGCAGTACTTC. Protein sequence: CASSFFLAGSYEQYF.

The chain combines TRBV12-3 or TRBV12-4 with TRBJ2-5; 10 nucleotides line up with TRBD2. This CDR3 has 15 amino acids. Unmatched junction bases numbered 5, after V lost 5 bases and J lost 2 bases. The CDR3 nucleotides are TGTGCCAGCAGTCCCTGGACTAGCGGACAAGAGACCCAGTACTTC. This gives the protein CASSPWTSGQETQYF.

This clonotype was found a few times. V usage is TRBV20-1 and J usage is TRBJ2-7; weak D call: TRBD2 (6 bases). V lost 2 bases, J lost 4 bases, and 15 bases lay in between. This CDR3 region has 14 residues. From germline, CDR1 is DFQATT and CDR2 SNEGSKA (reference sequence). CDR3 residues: CSARSRLGTYEQYF. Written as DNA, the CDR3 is TGCAGTGCTAGATCTAGACTAGGGACTTACGAGCAGTACTTC.

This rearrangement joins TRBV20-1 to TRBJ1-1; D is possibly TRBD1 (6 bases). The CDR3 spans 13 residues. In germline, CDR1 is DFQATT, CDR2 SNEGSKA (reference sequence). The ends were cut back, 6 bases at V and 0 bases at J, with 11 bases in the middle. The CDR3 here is CSAQDRLNTEAFF. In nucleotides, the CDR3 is TGCAGTGCCCAGGACAGACTGAACACTGAAGCTTTCTTT.

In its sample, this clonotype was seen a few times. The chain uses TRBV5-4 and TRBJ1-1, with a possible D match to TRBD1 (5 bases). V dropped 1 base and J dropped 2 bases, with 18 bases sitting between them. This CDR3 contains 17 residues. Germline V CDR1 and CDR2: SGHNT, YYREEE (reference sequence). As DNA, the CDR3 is TGTGCCAGCAGCTTGTCGGGACCGGGACCGGACAACACTGAAGCTTTCTTT. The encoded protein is CASSLSGPGPDNTEAFF.